The T cell receptor (beta chain) under discussion was sequenced for a study of radiation and T cells in renal cell carcinoma. For the study at large: Nephrectomy followed 15 Gy stereotactic body radiation by 4 weeks. Study-wide findings and caveats: Top tumor clonotypes rose in blood 2 weeks post-radiation, then contracted.

Germline CDR1 reads GTSNPN; CDR2 reads SVGIG (reference sequence). Trimming cost V 1 base and J 4 bases, with 10 bases left between them. The CDR3 has 14 residues. This clone has a handful of counts. What it recognizes is unknown. Time point noted: baseline pretreatment blood. Regarding treatment: 15 Gy SBRT to primary tumor, nephrectomy 4 weeks later. Blood was sampled at baseline, 2 weeks and 4 weeks after SBRT. The tumor was a clear cell renal cell carcinoma. The repertoire was sequenced with immunoSEQ multiplex PCR; TCRdb's copy has only in-frame clones and lacks some. The sample contains 130,000 or so clones, roughly 83% of which appear only once.

This chain joins TRBV30 and TRBJ2-2, with D perhaps TRBD1 or TRBD2 (6 bases each). The TCR comes from a woman in her forties or fifties with renal cell carcinoma. The sample consisted of blood, taken from a patient whose treatment included radiotherapy and nephrectomy. CDR3 sequence reads: CAWSGGTPTGELFF. The CDR3 DNA reads TGTGCCTGGAGTGGCGGGACACCCACCGGGGAGCTGTTTTTT.